This TCR beta chain was sequenced for a study of T cell repertoires in cytomegalovirus infection. Trimming left V 0 bases short and J 2 bases short, with 12 bases between. The CDR3 is 16 amino acids. CDR1 is SGHVS and CDR2 is FQNEAQ in the germline V gene. MiXCR, applied by TCRdb to the reads, yields one record per CDR3 protein. The profile covers approximately 180,000 distinct CDR3 sequences, with about 20% appearing a single time and 2.5% to 3% taken by the ten largest. Study results and limitations: Dominating the ex vivo response were HLA-C-restricted CMV-specific TCR beta clonotypes.

This clonotype was observed at least ten times. Its antigen is unidentified. The chain employs TRBV7-8 and TRBJ2-3; D is unresolved. The sample taken for sequencing was PBMCs. This TCR derives from a human donor in good health (CMV status not recorded). Some clones in this sample may be carry-over from other donors' samples. The CDR3 bases are TGTGCCAGCAGCTTAGCGCCCAGCGACCCCACAGATACGCAGTATTTT. This encodes CASSLAPSDPTDTQYF.